The sequence of this T cell receptor (beta chain) was determined in a study of shared clonotypes between healthy human individuals. Study at large: Three plates each covered CD4 naive and memory; CD8 naive two, CD8 memory one.

J was trimmed by 0 bases and V by 6 bases; bases with no gene match: 6. This CDR3 comprises 15 residues. CDR1 and CDR2 (germline): MNHEY, SVGAGI. Each subset's genomic DNA was split evenly across several immunoSEQ plates. Original analysis: ImmunoSEQ output lacked quality scores and full-length reads, limiting matched filtering. Profiling relied on immunoSEQ multiplex PCR, and the TCRdb table lists in-frame clones only, not all of them. That table gives V, J and clone size, and the DNA gave D and trimming. The data contain about 2.2 million clones, more than 85% of them singletons. As defined, naive CD8 cells were CD45RO-negative and positively selected for CCR7, with terminally differentiated effector memory CD45RA+ cells excluded. The donor population consisted of healthy HIV-negative adults with no recent acute infections or vaccinations.

This clonotype was obtained from a man between 18 and 35 years old in good health. Some clones in this sample may be carry-over from other donors' samples. Source material: naive CD8+ T cells from PBMCs. The genes are TRBV6-5 and TRBJ1-2, with 8 positions matching TRBD1. The CDR3 here is CASSGTGHPNYGYTF. DNA of the CDR3: TGTGCCAGCAGCGGGACAGGACACCCTAACTATGGCTACACCTTC.